The rows below give T cell receptor beta chains drawn from one sample of a study of cytomegalovirus exposure and HLA in healthy donors. The protocol was immunoSEQ multiplex PCR, while the TCRdb copy is restricted to in-frame clones and leaves out a portion. The sample holds about 130,000 clones, about nine tenths seen once. The sample consisted of PBMCs. All receptors come from a woman younger than 30 in good health and CMV-seronegative. The CDR3 runs from the conserved cysteine through the conserved F or W. A D gene is named only where the DNA matches it firmly. Part of the rows lack a size; the others show once, few, many or a class for expanded clones.

D,J,size,V,CDR3,DNA
-,TRBJ1-1,few,TRBV11-2,CASSFPGTEAFF,TGTGCCAGCAGCTTTCCGGGCACTGAAGCTTTCTTT
-,TRBJ1-1,-,TRBV5-1,CASSPGALNTEAFF,TGCGCCAGCAGCCCTGGGGCCTTGAACACTGAAGCTTTCTTT
-,TRBJ2-1,-,TRBV6-4,CASSWVSSPSEQFF,TGTGCCAGCAGTTGGGTGTCTAGCCCAAGTGAGCAGTTCTTC
TRBD1,TRBJ1-2,few,TRBV19,CASSMVRGLGYGYTF,TGTGCCAGTAGTATGGTAAGGGGGCTCGGCTATGGCTACACCTTC
TRBD1,TRBJ2-7,-,TRBV15,CATSRGTGGGYEQYF,TGTGCCACCAGCAGAGGGACAGGGGGTGGGTACGAGCAGTACTTC
TRBD2,TRBJ2-1,-,TRBV7-9,CASSFQREWDEQFF,TGTGCCAGCAGCTTCCAGCGGGAGTGGGATGAGCAGTTCTTC
TRBD1,TRBJ2-7,-,TRBV19,CASSIGTGAYEQYF,TGTGCCAGTAGTATAGGGACAGGAGCCTACGAGCAGTACTTC
-,TRBJ2-3,once,TRBV29-1,CSVEEDITDTQYF,TGCAGCGTTGAAGAGGACATCACAGATACGCAGTATTTT
TRBD2,TRBJ2-4,-,TRBV6-1,CASSELAGDWDIQYF,TGTGCCAGCAGTGAACTAGCGGGAGATTGGGACATTCAGTACTTC
TRBD1,TRBJ1-2,-,TRBV9,CASSHRGGYGYTF,TGTGCCAGCAGCCACAGGGGAGGCTATGGCTACACCTTC
TRBD1,TRBJ2-1,-,TRBV5-4,CASSPDRGLYNEQFF,TGTGCCAGCAGCCCCGACAGGGGTCTTTACAATGAGCAGTTCTTC
TRBD2,TRBJ2-7,-,TRBV18,CASSPMAGDYEQYF,TGTGCCAGCTCACCAATGGCGGGAGACTACGAGCAGTACTTC
TRBD2,TRBJ2-7,-,TRBV19,CASSSGSLYEQYF,TGTGCCAGTAGTAGCGGGAGTCTCTACGAGCAGTACTTC
TRBD1,TRBJ2-3,-,TRBV9,CASSVVGQGLDTQYF,TGTGCCAGCAGCGTAGTGGGACAGGGTCTAGATACGCAGTATTTT
TRBD1,TRBJ1-2,-,TRBV29-1,CSARDSYGYTF,TGCAGCGCGAGGGACAGCTATGGCTACACCTTC
TRBD1,TRBJ1-1,-,TRBV2,CASSEESLGAGGRAFF,TGTGCCAGCAGTGAAGAGTCGCTTGGGGCAGGGGGCCGAGCTTTCTTT
TRBD2,TRBJ2-3,-,TRBV10-2,CASSDAGGPPDTQYF,TGCGCCAGCAGTGATGCGGGAGGGCCGCCAGATACGCAGTATTTT
TRBD2,TRBJ2-7,-,TRBV28,CASSETGGPREQYF,TGTGCCAGCAGTGAGACGGGAGGGCCGCGCGAGCAGTACTTC
-,TRBJ2-1,-,TRBV5-8,CASSLGRAGDGYEQFF,TGTGCCAGCAGCTTGGGGCGGGCAGGGGACGGTTATGAGCAGTTCTTC
-,TRBJ2-7,-,TRBV27,CASSLVAESSYEQYF,TGTGCCAGCAGTTTGGTAGCGGAGAGCTCCTACGAGCAGTACTTC
-,TRBJ2-7,-,TRBV4-2,CASSQDRASYEQYF,TGTGCCAGCAGCCAAGACAGGGCATCCTACGAGCAGTACTTC
-,TRBJ2-6,-,TRBV2,CASTKSESGANVLTF,TGTGCCAGCACTAAATCCGAGTCTGGGGCCAACGTCCTGACTTTC
TRBD1,TRBJ2-7,-,TRBV11-3,CASSPGTAFSYEQYF,TGTGCCAGCAGCCCTGGGACAGCGTTCTCCTACGAGCAGTACTTC
-,TRBJ2-3,-,TRBV19,CASSIALAANTDTQYF,TGTGCCAGTAGTATTGCCCTAGCCGCCAACACAGATACGCAGTATTTT
TRBD2,TRBJ2-7,-,TRBV19,CASSLLAGGLPHF,TGTGCCAGTAGCCTACTAGCGGGAGGCCTACCCCACTTC
-,TRBJ1-1,-,TRBV27,CASSYQGWNTEAFF,TGTGCCAGCAGTTATCAGGGGTGGAACACTGAAGCTTTCTTT
-,TRBJ1-4,-,TRBV7-8,CASSSLGQGIQTNEKLFF,TGTGCCAGCAGCAGCTTAGGTCAGGGGATTCAAACTAATGAAAAACTGTTTTTT
-,TRBJ1-1,-,TRBV14,CASSRDTNTEAFF,TGTGCCAGCAGCCGGGACACGAACACTGAAGCTTTCTTT
TRBD1,TRBJ2-4,-,TRBV28,CASSPRTGRNIQYF,TGTGCCAGCAGCCCAAGGACAGGGAGAAACATTCAGTACTTC
-,TRBJ1-1,-,TRBV18,CASSPRQDWVNTEAFF,TGTGCCAGCTCACCAAGGCAGGATTGGGTGAACACTGAAGCTTTCTTT
-,TRBJ1-1,-,TRBV7-9,CASSLTRADTEAFF,TGTGCCAGCAGCTTAACCAGGGCGGACACTGAAGCTTTCTTT
-,TRBJ2-7,-,TRBV7-9,CASSLEGQTGFTYEQYF,TGTGCCAGCAGCCTAGAAGGGCAAACAGGGTTCACCTACGAGCAGTACTTC
TRBD1,TRBJ1-1,-,TRBV10-3,CAISERQGNTEAFF,TGTGCCATCAGTGAGAGACAGGGGAACACTGAAGCTTTCTTT
TRBD1,TRBJ1-5,-,TRBV23-1,CASSQGQGKKYSNQPQHF,TGCGCCAGCAGTCAAGGACAGGGAAAAAAATATAGCAATCAGCCCCAGCATTTT
-,TRBJ1-2,-,TRBV7-2,CASSLDSPGGYTF,TGTGCCAGCAGCTTAGATAGCCCGGGAGGCTACACCTTC
TRBD1,TRBJ1-1,-,TRBV11-3,CASSRQGRTEAFF,TGTGCCAGCAGCAGACAGGGGAGGACTGAAGCTTTCTTT